This T cell receptor beta chain is drawn from a study of Tregs in tolerant kidney transplant recipients. V was trimmed by 1 base and J by 1 base, leaving 7 bases between them. Germline CDR1 reads MNHEY; CDR2 reads SMNVEV (reference sequence). The CDR3 spans 15 residues. The nonmyeloablative bone marrow transplants came from related graft donors, with transient mixed chimerism. Thawed PBMCs were FACS-sorted into unstimulated CD4+CD25+CD127- regulatory T cells, CD4+CD25- non-regulatory cells, CD4 and CD8 cells. The assay was immunoSEQ multiplex PCR, and TCRdb's table has in-frame clones only and misses some. Here the sample spans 81,000 or so clones, 91% being singletons.

The source is a human patient who received a combined kidney and bone marrow transplant. The graft donor may account for some of the T cells. V and J are TRBV27 and TRBJ2-2, with D possibly matching TRBD2 (5 bases). This sample comprised CD4+ T cells from blood (PBMCs), obtained 24 months after the transplant. In DNA form, the CDR3 reads TGTGCCAGCAGTTTATTGGCGGGGAACACCGGGGAGCTGTTTTTT. Amino acids: CASSLLAGNTGELFF.